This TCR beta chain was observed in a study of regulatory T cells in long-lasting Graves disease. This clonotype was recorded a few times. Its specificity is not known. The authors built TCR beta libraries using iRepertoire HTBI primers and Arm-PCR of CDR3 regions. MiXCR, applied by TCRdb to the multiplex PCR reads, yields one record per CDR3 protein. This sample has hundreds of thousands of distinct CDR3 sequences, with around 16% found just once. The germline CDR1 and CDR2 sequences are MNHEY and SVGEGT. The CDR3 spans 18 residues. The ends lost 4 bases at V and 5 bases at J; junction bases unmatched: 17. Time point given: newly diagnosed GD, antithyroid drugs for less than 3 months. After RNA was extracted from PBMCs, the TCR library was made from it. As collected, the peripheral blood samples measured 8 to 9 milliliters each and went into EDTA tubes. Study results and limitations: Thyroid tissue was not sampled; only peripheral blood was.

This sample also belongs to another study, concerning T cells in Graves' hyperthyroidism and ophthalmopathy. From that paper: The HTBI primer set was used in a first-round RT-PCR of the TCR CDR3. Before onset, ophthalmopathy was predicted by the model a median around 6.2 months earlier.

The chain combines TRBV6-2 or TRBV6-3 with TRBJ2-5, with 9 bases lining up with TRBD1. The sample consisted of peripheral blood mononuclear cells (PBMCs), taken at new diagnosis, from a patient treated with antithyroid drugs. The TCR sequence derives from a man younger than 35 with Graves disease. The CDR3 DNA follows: TGTGCCAGCAGTTCTCCCTTTCGATCGGACAGGGGCGGGGAGACCCAGTACTTC. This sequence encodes CASSSPFRSDRGGETQYF.